There are a few counts of the clone carrying this T cell receptor (beta chain). Its cognate antigen is unknown. The data were obtained in a study of T-cell memory formation after mild COVID-19. Study-wide background: Largely, TCR clusters stayed within a single donor.

The CDR3 runs to 16 residues. In germline, CDR1 is MNHEY, CDR2 SMNVEV (reference sequence). The junction had 8 bases not matched to a gene; V was cut back by 0 bases and J by 7 bases. After 5'RACE with constant-segment primers, TCR alpha and TCR beta cDNA libraries carrying sample barcodes and UMIs were obtained. TCRdb re-called the 5' RACE reads with MiXCR, one entry per CDR3 protein. The profile shows 300,000 to 350,000 distinct CDR3 sequences, 10% to 15% of them singletons. General study points: Certain responding clones were present in pre-infection memory, suggesting participation of cross-reactive memory. CD4+ contracting clones lay mainly in CM and EM, CD8+ ones in EMRA.

The specimen sequenced was PBMCs or a T cell subset sorted from them (not recorded which). The clonotype originates from a man aged 18 to 29 who had mild COVID-19 (a few samples of this study predate the infection). Cell type and time point are not known. The chain employs TRBV27 and TRBJ1-4, with TRBD1 identical over 7 bases. The CDR3 protein is CASSLSVGGQSEKLFF. In nucleotides, the CDR3 is TGTGCCAGCAGTTTATCGGTAGGGGGCCAGAGTGAAAAACTGTTTTTT.